This T cell receptor (beta chain) was retrieved from a study of regulatory T cells in long-lasting Graves disease. In building TCR beta libraries, iRepertoire HTBI primers were used together with Arm-PCR of CDR3 regions. Original handling: Identified segments across samples numbered some 62 TRBV and over eleven TRBJ. From the multiplex PCR reads, TCRdb called clonotypes with MiXCR, one entry per CDR3 protein. For this entry, the V and J calls and clone size follow TCRdb and not the study's own pipeline. The sample consists of 400,000 to 450,000 distinct CDR3 sequences, about a quarter of them appearing once. Whole-study findings and limits: Rather than thyroid tissue, only peripheral blood underwent study.

Stated time point: persistent/refractory GD, antithyroid drugs over 5 years with positive TRAb. The TCR library was made from RNA extracted from PBMCs. The authors drew patients from an endocrinology department in Xi'an, China. As collected, the peripheral blood samples measured 7.5 to 9 milliliters each and went into EDTA tubes. The length of the CDR3 is 15 residues. Trimming removed 5 bases from V and 3 bases from J; junction bases left unmatched: 9. Germline V gene sequence: CDR1 MDHEN, CDR2 SYDVKM. This clonotype showed up many times. Antigen specificity is unknown. Here the sequenced sample was peripheral blood mononuclear cells (PBMCs), taken when the disease was refractory, from a patient treated with antithyroid drugs. The gene calls are TRBV28 and TRBJ1-1, with 7 nucleotides matching TRBD1. This TCR was sampled from a female donor with Graves disease. CDR3 residues: CASSTRRGLDTEAFF. As DNA, the CDR3 is TGTGCCAGCAGTACACGAAGGGGGCTGGACACTGAAGCTTTCTTT.